This T cell receptor (beta chain) was captured by sequencing in a study of early T cells in non-severe SARS-CoV-2 infection. TCRdb re-derived calls from the 5' RACE reads in MiXCR, one entry per CDR3 protein. Of 45,000 to 75,000 distinct CDR3 sequences in the sample, around 5.2% are singletons; the top ten hold 6.8%. This clonotype was sampled from an adult who was a healthcare worker with PCR-confirmed SARS-CoV-2 infection or an uninfected control (not recorded which). Sequencing was done on a sample of whole blood.

CDR3 coding DNA: TGTGCCTGGTCCTATAGCGGGGCTTCCTACAATGAGCAGTTCTTC. Its protein product is CAWSYSGASYNEQFF. This chain connects TRBV30 to TRBJ2-1; 8 bases match TRBD2. This CDR3 region has 15 residues. V was pared by 5 bases and J by 1 base, with 7 bases of the junction left unmatched. The germline V gene has CDR1 GTSNPN and CDR2 SVGIG (reference sequence).